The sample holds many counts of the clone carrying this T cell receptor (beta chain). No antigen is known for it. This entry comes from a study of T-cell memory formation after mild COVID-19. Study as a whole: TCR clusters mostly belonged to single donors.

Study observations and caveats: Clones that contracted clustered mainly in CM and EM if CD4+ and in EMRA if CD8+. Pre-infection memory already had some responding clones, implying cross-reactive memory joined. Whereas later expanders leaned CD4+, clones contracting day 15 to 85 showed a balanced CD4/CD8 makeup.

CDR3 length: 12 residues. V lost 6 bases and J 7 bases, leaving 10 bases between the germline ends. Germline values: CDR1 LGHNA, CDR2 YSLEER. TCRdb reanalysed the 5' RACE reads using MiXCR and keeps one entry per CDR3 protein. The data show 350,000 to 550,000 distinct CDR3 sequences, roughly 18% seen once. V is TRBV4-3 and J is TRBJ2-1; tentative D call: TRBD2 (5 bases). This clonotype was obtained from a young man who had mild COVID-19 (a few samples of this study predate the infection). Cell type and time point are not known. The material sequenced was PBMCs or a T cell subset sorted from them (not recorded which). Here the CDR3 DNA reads TGCGCCAGCAGTACCGGAGGTAATGAGCAGTTCTTC. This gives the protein CASSTGGNEQFF.